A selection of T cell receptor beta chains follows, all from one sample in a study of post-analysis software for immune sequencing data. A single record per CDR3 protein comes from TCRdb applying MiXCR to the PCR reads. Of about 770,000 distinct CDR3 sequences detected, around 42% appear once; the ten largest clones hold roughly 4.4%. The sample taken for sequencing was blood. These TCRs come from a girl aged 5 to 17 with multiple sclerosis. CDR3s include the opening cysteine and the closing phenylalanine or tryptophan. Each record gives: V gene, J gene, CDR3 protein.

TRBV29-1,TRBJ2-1,CSVGNRAGDEQFF
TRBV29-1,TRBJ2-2,CSVPRTDKTGELFF
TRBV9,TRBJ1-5,CASSVRQGSFKDHQPQHF
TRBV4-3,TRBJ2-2,CASSPPGTGELFF
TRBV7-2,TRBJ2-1,CASILSGGRNNEQFF
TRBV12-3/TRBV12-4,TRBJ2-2,CASSFGGTGELFF
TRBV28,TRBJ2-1,CASSLVGLATEQFF
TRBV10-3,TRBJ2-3,CAISEPFGGASSTDTQYF
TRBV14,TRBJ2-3,CASSHRQALVDTQYF
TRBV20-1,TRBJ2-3,CSARDFTSTDTQYF
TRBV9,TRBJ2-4,CASSPNGLAGNIQYF
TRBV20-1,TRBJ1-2,CSAYTGGVGGYTF
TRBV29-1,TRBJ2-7,CSARPTGSYEQYF
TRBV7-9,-,CASSTGFDEQYF
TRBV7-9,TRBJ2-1,CASSGNGQGGGEQFF
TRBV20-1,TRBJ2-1,CSADSPRDRYNEQFF
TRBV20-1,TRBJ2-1,CSASTQLAADNEQFF
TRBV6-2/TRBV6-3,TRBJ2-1,CASSYSMGVWVYNEQFF
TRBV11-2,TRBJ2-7,CASSPGRAGGGEQYF
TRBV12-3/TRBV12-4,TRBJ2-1,CASSFGAPEQFF
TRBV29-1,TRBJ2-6,CSVPGGSNGANVLTF
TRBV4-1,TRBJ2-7,CASSQDWTSGSVYEQYF
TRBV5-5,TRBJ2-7,CASSLQDGAYEQYF
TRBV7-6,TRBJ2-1,CASSLLPRSHSNNEQFF
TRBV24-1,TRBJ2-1,CATSDARDDGRYNEQFF